Listed below are T cell receptor beta chains from one sample, sequenced in a study of beta chain features in type 1 diabetes. The table came from immunoSEQ multiplex PCR; TCRdb's copy has only in-frame clones and leaves some out. The sample has about half a million clones, more than 9.5% seen once. Sequences were obtained from naive CD4+ T cells from blood. These receptors were collected from a woman younger than 35 in good health. Each CDR3 is given with its conserved first and last residue. D genes are given only for firm matches. Expanded clones are given a class, and other clones once, few, many or no size at all.

length	J	V	size	D	CDR3	DNA
15	TRBJ1-1	TRBV4-2	NA	TRBD1	CASSRDRIANTEAFF	TGTGCCAGCAGCCGGGACAGAATTGCGAACACTGAAGCTTTCTTT
13	TRBJ2-5	TRBV21-1	NA	NA	CASSNIRVETQYF	TGTGCCAGCAGCAACATCAGGGTGGAGACCCAGTACTTC
17	TRBJ2-2	TRBV25-1	few	TRBD2	CASSPPLAGGKAGELFF	TGTGCCAGCAGTCCTCCCCTCGCGGGGGGCAAAGCCGGGGAGCTGTTTTTT
11	TRBJ1-2	TRBV20-1	NA	NA	CSARVVDGYTF	TGCAGTGCTAGGGTTGTCGATGGCTACACCTTC
15	TRBJ1-1	TRBV30	few	NA	CAWSVVGTLNTEAFF	TGTGCCTGGAGTGTAGTGGGGACACTGAACACTGAAGCTTTCTTT
12	TRBJ2-3	TRBV11-1	few	NA	CASSLGADTQYF	TGTGCCAGCAGCTTGGGGGCAGATACGCAGTATTTT
17	TRBJ2-2	TRBV15	NA	NA	CATSRRIAVKNTGELFF	TGTGCCACCAGCAGACGAATAGCGGTAAAGAACACCGGGGAGCTGTTTTTT
16	TRBJ2-3	TRBV5-1	NA	NA	CASSSGWRVTGDTQYF	TGCGCCAGCAGCTCCGGATGGCGGGTTACCGGAGATACGCAGTATTTT
12	TRBJ1-2	TRBV7-2	NA	NA	CASSLGGGSYTF	TGTGCCAGCAGCTTAGGTGGCGGGAGCTACACCTTC
13	TRBJ1-2	TRBV5-5	NA	NA	CASSYTNNYGYTF	TGTGCCAGCAGCTATACAAATAACTATGGCTACACCTTC